These 27 T cell receptor beta chains came from one sample sequenced in a study of regulatory T cells in long-lasting Graves disease. CDR3 regions were amplified by Arm-PCR using iRepertoire HTBI primers to build TCR beta libraries. MiXCR, run by TCRdb on the multiplex PCR reads, gives a single entry per CDR3 protein. The sample lists about 560,000 distinct CDR3 sequences, roughly a sixth occurring once. Time point here: newly diagnosed GD, antithyroid drugs for less than 3 months. With RNA extracted from PBMCs as input, the TCR library was made. The sample was also reused in another study, on T cells in Graves' hyperthyroidism and ophthalmopathy.

This material consisted of peripheral blood mononuclear cells (PBMCs), taken at new diagnosis, from a patient treated with antithyroid drugs. These receptors were collected from a man between 18 and 35 years old with Graves disease.

As regards this clonotype: One end of the junction is discordant with germline, which a read error may explain. V is TRBV5-6 and J is TRBJ1-1; no definite D call. Looked up from germline, CDR1 is SGHDT and CDR2 is YYEEEE. The CDR3 is 16 amino acids. CDR3: CASSYLDAGMNAEAFF. In DNA form, the CDR3 reads TGTGCCAGCAGCTACCTGGACGCGGGCATGAACGCTGAAGCTTTCTTT.

The chain couples TRBV3-1 to TRBJ2-5, with 7 positions matching TRBD2. V lost 4 bases to trimming and J lost 5 bases; unmatched junction nucleotides: 10. This CDR3 region has 15 residues. Germline V gene lookup returns CDR1 LGHDT and CDR2 YNNKEL (reference sequence). As DNA, the CDR3 is TGTGCCAGCAGCCTGGGCCTGGGAGGGGAGGAGACCCAGTACTTC. It translates to CASSLGLGGEETQYF.

The V call is TRBV7-3, the J call TRBJ2-3; 16 bases are shared with TRBD2. Unmatched junction bases numbered 5, after V lost 5 bases and J lost 6 bases. The germline V gene encodes CDR1 SGHTA and CDR2 FQGTGA. The CDR3 is made up of 16 amino acids. Here the CDR3 DNA reads TGTGCCAGCAGCCCGGGGACTAGCGGGAGGGCGGATACGCAGTATTTT. Amino acid sequence: CASSPGTSGRADTQYF. The whole variable domain, remainder taken from reference TRBV7-3 and TRBJ2-3, is GAGVSQTPSNKVTEKGKYVELRCDPISGHTALYWYRQSLGQGPEFLIYFQGTGAADDSGLPNDRFFAVRPEGSVSTLKIQRTERGDSAVYLCASSPGTSGRADTQYFGPGTRLTVL.

This clonotype has more than one count but fewer than ten. J is TRBJ2-3 and V is TRBV7-8; TRBD2 matches 7 bases. V was pared by 5 bases and J by 2 bases, with 7 bases of the junction left unmatched. This CDR3 spans 15 amino acids. Germline V gene data show CDR1 as SGHVS and CDR2 as FQNEAQ. Written as DNA, the CDR3 is TGTGCCAGCAGCCCGAGGGGAGGGGTCACAGATACGCAGTATTTT. Translating it yields CASSPRGGVTDTQYF.

This sequence joins TRBV30 and TRBJ2-3; D uncertain. The germline V and J ends were trimmed by 0 bases and 2 bases, with 6 bases remaining between them. In germline, CDR1 is GTSNPN, CDR2 SVGIG (reference sequence). The CDR3 runs to 13 residues. CDR3 DNA: TGTGCCTGGAGTGTTTGGCACACAGATACGCAGTATTTT. Its protein is CAWSVWHTDTQYF.

This clonotype was recorded a few times. The CDR3 nucleotides read TGTGCCAGCAGCTCTCCGGGACTAGCCGAATATCTATCTAGCACAGATACGCAGTATTTT. This gives the protein CASSSPGLAEYLSSTDTQYF. The chain links TRBV5-6 to TRBJ2-3; 9 nucleotides line up with TRBD2. Germline values: CDR1 SGHDT, CDR2 YYEEEE. This CDR3 region has 20 residues. The ends lost 3 bases at V and 0 bases at J; junction bases unmatched: 17.

This clonotype was detected ten times or more. The chain links TRBV6-1 to TRBJ2-7; 11 bases are shared with TRBD2. V shed 6 bases and J 4 bases; nucleotides not matched to a gene: 8. CDR3 length: 15 amino acids. Germline-derived CDR1 and CDR2 are MNHNS and SASEGT. CDR3 in amino acids: CASRKTSGISYEQYF. CDR3 DNA sequence: TGTGCCAGCAGAAAGACTAGCGGGATCTCATACGAGCAGTACTTC.

The rearrangement links TRBV2 to TRBJ2-7, with TRBD1 matching 8 bases. The CDR3 has 14 amino acids. The J segment lost 4 bases and the V segment lost 7 bases, leaving 9 bases of the junction unmatched. Per germline, CDR1 SNHLY and CDR2 FYNNEI. Here the CDR3 reads CASNLDRGDYEQYF. As DNA, the CDR3 is TGTGCCAGCAATCTAGACAGGGGAGATTACGAGCAGTACTTC.

A few counts support this clonotype. The gene calls are TRBV7-8 and TRBJ1-4; possibly TRBD1 for D (5 bases). This CDR3 is 18 amino acids long. Germline lookup yields CDR1 SGHVS and CDR2 FQNEAQ. V was pared by 1 base and J by 0 bases, with 15 bases between. For the CDR3, the DNA is TGTGCCAGCAGCTTAGAGGTCAACAGGAGCGCAACTAATGAAAAACTGTTTTTT. Its protein is CASSLEVNRSATNEKLFF.

This chain uses TRBV9 with TRBJ1-4; D is uncertain. Trimming took 4 bases from V and 4 from J, leaving 17 bases between them. The CDR3 contains 16 residues. The germline gives CDR1 SGDLS, CDR2 YYNGEE. The CDR3 DNA follows: TGTGCCAGCAGCCTTCAGCCCGGCCGGGATAATGAAAAACTGTTTTTT. Its protein is CASSLQPGRDNEKLFF. Based on the CDR3 plus reference TRBV9 and TRBJ1-4, the full variable domain is DSGVTQTPKHLITATGQRVTLRCSPRSGDLSVYWYQQSLDQGLQFLIQYYNGEERAKGNILERFSAQQFPDLHSELNLSSLELGDSALYFCASSLQPGRDNEKLFFGSGTQLSVL.

The chain uses TRBV7-9 and TRBJ2-1; the D gene could be TRBD1 or TRBD2 (6 bases each). V dropped 5 bases and J dropped 10 bases, with 18 bases sitting between them. Germline V CDR1 and CDR2: SEHNR, FQNEAQ (reference sequence). The CDR3 sequence is 14 residues long. Here the CDR3 DNA reads TGTGCCAGCAGCCACCCGGGGGCAGGGGAGGAGCAGTTCTTC. It is translated as CASSHPGAGEEQFF.

This clonotype was seen a handful of times. The chain is built from TRBV25-1 and TRBJ1-2; the D gene is possibly TRBD1 (6 bases). This CDR3 contains 13 residues. Per the germline V gene, CDR1 is MGHDK and CDR2 is SYGVNS. Trimming stripped 6 bases from V and 5 bases from J, with 13 bases between. The CDR3 DNA sequence: TGTGCCAGCAGGGATGGGGACAAATATGGCTACACCTTC. This sequence encodes CASRDGDKYGYTF.

This clonotype has only a few counts. This chain uses TRBV6-1 with TRBJ2-2, with a possible D match to TRBD2 (6 bases). This CDR3 spans 14 amino acids. The germline V and J ends were trimmed by 10 bases and 3 bases, with 15 bases remaining between them. Germline CDR1 reads MNHNS; CDR2 reads SASEGT. CDR3 sequence: CATKGRLDTGELFF. CDR3 sequence (DNA): TGTGCCACAAAAGGGAGGTTGGACACCGGGGAGCTGTTTTTT.

There are a few counts of this clonotype. Being one base from a much bigger clone, this may be a read error. The chain joins TRBV6-1 to TRBJ2-3; TRBD2 matches 14 bases. J gave up 5 bases and V 3 bases, and 10 bases lay outside the gene matches. The germline V gene has CDR1 MNHNS and CDR2 SASEGT. CDR3 length equals 18 residues. The chain's CDR3 is CASSDRTPTSGRVDTQYF. The CDR3 region has the DNA TGTGCCAGCAGTGACCGAACTCCGACTAGCGGGAGGGTAGATACGCAGTATTTT.

In its sample, this clonotype was seen a few times. V is TRBV4-1 and J is TRBJ1-4; 8 nucleotides align to TRBD1. The V gene's germline CDR1 is MGHRA and CDR2 YSYEKL. V gave up 3 bases and J gave up 8 bases; unmatched junction bases: 11. The CDR3 is 16 residues long. The CDR3 DNA is TGCGCCAGCAGCCATGTGGGACAGGCCGTTAGAGAAAAACTGTTTTTT. Translating it yields CASSHVGQAVREKLFF.

J is TRBJ2-1 and V is TRBV14, with a tentative D call TRBD1 (6 bases). The CDR3 totals 16 residues. Trimming removed 1 base from V and 4 bases from J, with 14 bases in between. Germline-derived CDR1 and CDR2 are SGHDN and FVKESK. For the CDR3, the DNA is TGTGCCAGCAGCCAAGCTGAGGGACACTATTACAATGAGCAGTTCTTC. It translates to CASSQAEGHYYNEQFF.

The sample holds many counts of this clonotype. The V and J genes are TRBV20-1 and TRBJ2-3, with D possibly TRBD2 on 5 matching bases. The CDR3 is 18 amino acids. The V gene lost 3 bases and the J gene lost 0 bases, with 22 bases spanning the gap. Per germline, CDR1 DFQATT and CDR2 SNEGSKA (reference sequence). For the CDR3, the DNA is TGCAGTGCTAGTTATCCCCCCGGGGTGGGTTTGAGCACAGATACGCAGTATTTT. Its protein product is CSASYPPGVGLSTDTQYF.

This clonotype was counted only a few times. The chain joins TRBV20-1 to TRBJ2-1; 12 bases agree with TRBD2. The germline CDR1 and CDR2 sequences are DFQATT and SNEGSKA (reference sequence). The length of the CDR3 is 18 residues. The V gene end was trimmed by 6 bases and the J gene end by 1 base; junction bases not matched to a gene: 13. The CDR3: CSADGLAGTSSSYNEQFF. The CDR3 bases are TGCAGTGCGGATGGACTAGCGGGGACCTCATCTTCCTACAATGAGCAGTTCTTC.

Turning to this clonotype: A read error may be the cause here, since a much bigger clone is one base away. The DNA is omitted, as the CDR3 cannot be located on it reliably, and the CDR3 follows TCRdb's listing. The chain links TRBV9 to TRBJ1-5; TRBD1 is the table's D call, not checked against the DNA. The CDR3 adds up to 15 amino acids, both ends counted. Per the germline V gene, CDR1 is SGDLS and CDR2 is YYNGEE. This chain's CDR3 is CASSLFGTGNQPRHF.

The V gene is TRBV9, the J gene TRBJ1-2; perhaps TRBD1 as D (6 bases). V was shortened by 3 bases and J by 4 bases, with 16 bases between the two germline ends. The germline CDR1 and CDR2 sequences are SGDLS and YYNGEE. This CDR3 is built from 15 residues. CDR3 DNA: TGTGCCAGCAGCGGCCGTGGAGGGGGACTCTATGGCTACACCTTC. This encodes CASSGRGGGLYGYTF. The whole variable domain, filled in from reference TRBV9 and TRBJ1-2, reads DSGVTQTPKHLITATGQRVTLRCSPRSGDLSVYWYQQSLDQGLQFLIQYYNGEERAKGNILERFSAQQFPDLHSELNLSSLELGDSALYFCASSGRGGGLYGYTFGSGTRLTVV.

This clonotype has a count of ten or more. One end of the junction varies from germline; a read error may be responsible. The V and J genes are TRBV10-1 and TRBJ2-5; D uncertain. Looked up from germline, CDR1 is WNHNN and CDR2 is SYGVQD (reference sequence). The CDR3 runs to 9 residues. The CDR3: CASSADSFF. The DNA for the CDR3 is TGCGCCAGCAGTGCTGACTCGTTCTTC.

This clonotype was observed many times. The CDR3 DNA is TGTGCCAGCAGTGTGGGTCAGGGAATTAACTATGGCTACACCTTC. This encodes CASSVGQGINYGYTF. The chain employs TRBV2 and TRBJ1-2; D is possibly TRBD1 (5 bases). The CDR3 is 15 residues long. Trimming left V 4 bases short and J 1 base short, with 13 bases between. The germline V gene has CDR1 SNHLY and CDR2 FYNNEI.

This clonotype was recorded many times. This chain uses TRBV12-3 or TRBV12-4 with TRBJ1-1; D uncertain. Trimming pared 7 bases from V and 5 bases from J, leaving 17 bases between. The CDR3 covers 14 residues. The CDR3 reads CASTLISGGTEAFF. CDR3 nucleotide sequence: TGTGCCAGCACCCTTATCTCCGGCGGAACTGAAGCTTTCTTT.

This clonotype was seen repeatedly, ten times or more. The rearrangement uses TRBV20-1 and TRBJ2-2, with TRBD1 matching over 8 bases. Per the germline V gene, CDR1 is DFQATT and CDR2 is SNEGSKA (reference sequence). Losses at the gene ends were 6 bases for V and 1 base for J; bases not matched to a gene: 4. The CDR3 runs 14 residues. CDR3 DNA: TGCAGTGCGATACAGGGGGGGAACACCGGGGAGCTGTTTTTT. It is translated as CSAIQGGNTGELFF.

In this sample, this clonotype turned up a few times. J is TRBJ2-4 and V is TRBV5-1; a possible D gene is TRBD1 (6 bases). Between the trimmed V and J ends, which lost 4 bases and 5 bases, there was a span of 13 bases. Germline V lookup: CDR1 SGHRS, CDR2 YFSETQ. The CDR3 runs to 14 residues. The CDR3 loop is CASSPGHSENIQYF. DNA for the CDR3: TGCGCCAGCAGCCCGGGACACTCGGAAAACATTCAGTACTTC.

This clonotype was recorded at least ten times. The V and J genes are TRBV27 and TRBJ2-7, with D hard to call. The ends were cut back, 5 bases at V and 0 bases at J, with 8 bases in the middle. This CDR3 has 13 residues. In germline, CDR1 is MNHEY, CDR2 SMNVEV (reference sequence). The CDR3 protein is CASSHQSSYEQYF. The CDR3 DNA reads as TGTGCCAGCAGTCACCAGAGCTCCTACGAGCAGTACTTC.

This clonotype occurred many times. This sequence joins TRBV6-2 or TRBV6-3 and TRBJ1-1; weak D call: TRBD1 (5 bases). Germline V lookup: CDR1 MNHEY, CDR2 SVGEGT. V lost 7 bases, J lost 11 bases, and 20 bases lay in between. The CDR3 is 13 residues long. The CDR3 nucleotides read TGTGCCAGCACCCATCCAGGGTACCCTTTTGCTTTCTTT. It translates to CASTHPGYPFAFF.